Below, 12 T cell receptor beta chains from the same sample are listed, as sequenced in a study of CD8+ T cells in alopecia areata. CD4+ cells belonging to 4 or 5 patients, who were in the biomarker study, were further sorted into CD25+CD127- cells. Investigators isolated RNA and reverse transcribed it into cDNA to act as the sequencing template. The data were produced by immunoSEQ multiplex PCR, yet TCRdb's version contains in-frame clones alone and is incomplete. Among just over 20,000 clones listed, more than 60% were seen once. The specimen was CD4+ Tregs sorted from blood. The receptor set was obtained from a human donor with alopecia areata.

This clone has just a few counts. The J gene is TRBJ2-1, the V gene TRBV29-1; D is unresolved. The CDR3 loop spans 13 amino acids. With 6 bases removed from V and 0 bases from J, the gap between germline ends came to 9 bases. CDR1 is SQVTM and CDR2 is ANQGSEA in the germline V gene. CDR3 region: CSVNPSSYNEQFF. The CDR3 DNA reads as TGCAGCGTGAATCCCAGCTCCTACAATGAGCAGTTCTTC.

In its sample, this clone was seen a few times. The chain recombines TRBV10-2 with TRBJ2-7; 8 positions agree with TRBD2. The CDR3 is made up of 15 amino acids. CDR1 WSHSY and CDR2 SAAADI come from the germline V gene. The ends lost 2 bases at V and 7 bases at J; junction bases unmatched: 10. The CDR3 region is CASSERAGGMEEQYF. The CDR3, as DNA: TGCGCCAGCAGTGAGCGCGCGGGGGGTATGGAGGAGCAGTACTTC.

V is TRBV28 and J is TRBJ2-5, with D tentatively TRBD2 (6 bases). The J call is uncertain, as TRBJ2-7 better fits the DNA end. Germline V CDR1 and CDR2: MDHEN, SYDVKM. The CDR3 totals 12 residues. The CDR3 loop is CASASGGSEQYF. The CDR3 DNA follows: TGTGCCAGCGCCTCCGGGGGTAGCGAGCAGTACTTC.

This clone came up a few times. The chain has TRBV11-2 and TRBJ2-2; tentative D call: TRBD2 (5 bases). Per germline, CDR1 SGHAT and CDR2 FQNNGV. The CDR3 extends over 15 amino acids. The V gene lost 7 bases and the J gene lost 3 bases, with 15 bases spanning the gap. CDR3 sequence reads: CASTMGRVDTGELFF. The CDR3 DNA is TGTGCCAGCACCATGGGGAGAGTAGACACCGGGGAGCTGTTTTTT.

The chain is built from TRBV5-1 and TRBJ1-2; 7 bases are a match to TRBD1. The CDR3 extends over 15 amino acids. From germline, CDR1 is SGHRS and CDR2 YFSETQ. V gave up 0 bases and J gave up 3 bases; unmatched junction bases: 5. CDR3 protein: CASSLGQGFDYGYTF. CDR3 in DNA: TGCGCCAGCAGCTTGGGACAGGGTTTTGACTATGGCTACACCTTC.

The rearrangement joins TRBV5-1 to TRBJ2-3; D uncertain. The CDR3 has 15 amino acids. Trimming stripped 0 bases from V and 2 bases from J, with 10 bases between. The germline gives CDR1 SGHRS, CDR2 YFSETQ. Here the CDR3 DNA reads TGCGCCAGCAGCTTGGCCGGGCAGATCACAGATACGCAGTATTTT. As protein: CASSLAGQITDTQYF.

This clone has just a few counts. This sequence joins TRBV7-2 and TRBJ2-2, with TRBD2 matching over 9 bases. The CDR3 covers 15 residues. The junction had 9 bases not matched to a gene; V was cut back by 5 bases and J by 8 bases. Looked up from germline, CDR1 is SGHTA and CDR2 is FQGNSA. The CDR3 DNA is TGTGCCAGCAGCCTAGATAGCGGGAGCGATGGGGAGCTGTTTTTT. Amino acids: CASSLDSGSDGELFF.

A few counts support this clone. This chain joins TRBV19 and TRBJ1-5; D is possibly TRBD1 (5 bases). The CDR3 is 16 residues long. V dropped 3 bases and J dropped 0 bases, with 12 bases sitting between them. Germline CDR1 is LNHDA and CDR2 is SQIVND (reference sequence). The CDR3 nucleotides read TGTGCCAGTAGTATCAACCGGGGCGTTAGCAATCAGCCCCAGCATTTT. It specifies CASSINRGVSNQPQHF.

The chain has TRBV19 and TRBJ2-5; D unresolved. V lost 5 bases and J 3 bases, leaving 10 bases between the germline ends. The CDR3 has 13 residues. Germline V gene data show CDR1 as LNHDA and CDR2 as SQIVND (reference sequence). In nucleotides, the CDR3 is TGTGCCAGTAGTCCGCAGGAGAAAGAGACCCAGTACTTC. This codes for CASSPQEKETQYF.

The rearrangement joins TRBV7-2 to TRBJ2-5; D ambiguous. Germline V gives CDR1 SGHTA, CDR2 FQGNSA. Trimming left V 2 bases short and J 4 bases short, with 8 bases between. The length of the CDR3 is 13 residues. CDR3 amino acids: CASSLQLSETQYF. The CDR3 DNA reads as TGTGCCAGCAGCTTACAGCTGTCAGAGACCCAGTACTTC.

The chain uses TRBV21-1 and TRBJ2-7; TRBD1 was called by the table and not checked on the DNA. TRBV21-1 is marked as a pseudogene. This CDR3 has 16 residues. For the CDR3, the DNA is TGTGCCAGCAACTACCGGACAGGGGACGACTCCTACGAGCAGTACTTC. Translation: CASNYRTGDDSYEQYF.

This clone was counted between two and nine times. V and J are TRBV2 and TRBJ2-1, with a weak D call TRBD2 (5 bases). The CDR3 length is 17 residues. CDR1 SNHLY and CDR2 FYNNEI come from the germline V gene. Trimming pared 7 bases from V and 0 bases from J, leaving 19 bases between. The CDR3: CASTDLSLGSSYNEQFF. DNA of the CDR3: TGTGCCAGCACCGACCTTTCTCTAGGGAGCTCCTACAATGAGCAGTTCTTC.